This T cell receptor (beta chain) was documented in a study of cytomegalovirus exposure and HLA in healthy donors. Unmatched junction bases numbered 7, after V lost 4 bases and J lost 7 bases. This CDR3 comprises 15 residues. Looked up from germline, CDR1 is MNHEY and CDR2 is SVGAGI. The PCR contained 60 Vbeta and 13 Jbeta primers. Data came from immunoSEQ multiplex PCR; TCRdb stores just in-frame clones and leaves some out. The repertoire has under 200,000 clones, about 80% of them found once; the top ten carry 2% to 2.5%. Input material: PBMCs. This receptor was taken from a man in his fifties or sixties in good health and CMV-seropositive. The rearrangement uses TRBV6-5 and TRBJ1-6, with 7 positions matching TRBD1. CDR3 residues: CASSFDRVLNSPLHF. In DNA form, the CDR3 reads TGTGCCAGCAGTTTCGACAGGGTTTTAAATTCACCCCTCCACTTT.